This T cell receptor beta chain is drawn from a study of shared clonotypes between healthy human individuals. Turning to the study itself: The plates for each donor numbered three CD4 naive, three CD4 memory, two CD8 naive and one CD8 memory. Study-level findings and limits: Measured sharing among donors was expected to vary with sequencing depth. A handful of donors showed sharing of about 4.6% of naive CD4 clonotypes. What naive subsets generally showed was a larger estimated richness than memory subsets showed.

Only in-frame clones appear in the TCRdb table, and some are missing; sequencing was by immunoSEQ multiplex PCR. This table has 2 million to 2.5 million clones, roughly 92% appearing once. As concerns this clone: Its specificity is not known.

Specimen: naive CD4+ T cells from PBMCs. The subset is: CD45RA+ positively selected. This sequence originates from a man between 18 and 35 years old in good health. Some clones in this sample may be carry-over from other donors' samples.

CDR3 in amino acids: CASSQVRGQETQYF. CDR3 DNA: TGCGCCAGCAGCCAAGTACGGGGGCAAGAGACCCAGTACTTC. V and J are TRBV4-1 and TRBJ2-5; perhaps TRBD2 as D (6 bases). Germline V gene sequence: CDR1 MGHRA, CDR2 YSYEKL. This CDR3 region has 14 residues. The ends were cut back, 1 base at V and 2 bases at J, with 8 bases in the middle.